This T cell receptor beta chain came from a study of human T cells and chemical hapten exposure. Overall study context: Across samples, TCR yields varied, mostly owing to small differences in pooled library volumes. Broader study findings: With DPC sensitization, TCRs exceeding 1 in 1000 frequency showed no change.

Within the library, unique molecular identifiers were attached to each individual cDNA molecule. In the authors' workflow: Sample TCR counts, which ranged from roughly 23,224 to 750,000, had a median of around 96,000. TCRdb redid the calling of the RACE reads with MiXCR, one entry per CDR3 protein. The V and J calls reflect TCRdb's pipeline rather than the authors' work. The data show 45,000 or so distinct CDR3 sequences, with 4.4% seen just once and approximately 5.5% held by the top ten. This clonotype has only one observation. The antigen is not known. It may be a read error: a sequence one base away is much more abundant. Time point of the sample: healthy volunteer bleed at 2 weeks. Extraction of total RNA was performed on unfractionated whole blood. This CDR3 has 15 amino acids. Germline lookup yields CDR1 MNHEY and CDR2 SVGAGI.

What was sequenced was whole blood. The source of this sequence is a human donor in good health. Some clones in this sample may be carry-over from other donors' samples. The rearrangement joins TRBV6-5 to TRBJ2-3, with 10 bases identical to TRBD1. Here the CDR3 DNA reads TGTGCCAGCACCCCCAGACAGGGGGCTGGAGATACGCGGTATTTT. Amino acids: CASTPRQGAGDTRYF.